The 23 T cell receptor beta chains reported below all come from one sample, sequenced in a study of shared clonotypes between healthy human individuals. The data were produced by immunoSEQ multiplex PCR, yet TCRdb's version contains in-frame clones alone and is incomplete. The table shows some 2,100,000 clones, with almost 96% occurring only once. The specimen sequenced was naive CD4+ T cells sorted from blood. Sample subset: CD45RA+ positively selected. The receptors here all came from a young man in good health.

The CDR3 sequence: CASSRSGLEGEQYF. CDR3 DNA sequence: TGCGCCAGCAGCCGGTCCGGGCTTGAGGGCGAGCAGTACTTC. The chain combines TRBV5-1 with TRBJ2-7, with D possibly TRBD2 on 5 matching bases. Germline CDR1 and CDR2: SGHRS and YFSETQ. V lost 4 bases, J lost 6 bases, and 17 bases lay in between. CDR3 length equals 14 residues.

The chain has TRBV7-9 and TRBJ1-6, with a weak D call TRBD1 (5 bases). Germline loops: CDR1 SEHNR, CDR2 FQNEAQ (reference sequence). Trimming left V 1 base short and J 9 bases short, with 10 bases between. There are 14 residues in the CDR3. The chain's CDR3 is CASSLETVTSPLHF. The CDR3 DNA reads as TGTGCCAGCAGCTTAGAGACAGTGACTTCACCCCTCCACTTT.

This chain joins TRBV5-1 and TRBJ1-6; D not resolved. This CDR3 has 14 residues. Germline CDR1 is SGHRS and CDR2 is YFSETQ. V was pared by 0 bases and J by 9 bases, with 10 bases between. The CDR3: CASSLEDLGSPLHF. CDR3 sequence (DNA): TGCGCCAGCAGCTTGGAGGATCTCGGTTCACCCCTCCACTTT. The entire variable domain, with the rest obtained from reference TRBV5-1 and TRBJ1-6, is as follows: KAGVTQTPRYLIKTRGQQVTLSCSPISGHRSVSWYQQTPGQGLQFLFEYFSETQRNKGNFPGRFSGRQFSNSRSEMNVSTLELGDSALYLCASSLEDLGSPLHFGNGTRLTVT.

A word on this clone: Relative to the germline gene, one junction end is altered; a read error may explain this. The CDR3 here is CASSPRSEQYF. The CDR3 DNA reads as TGTGCCAGTTCACCACGATCCGAGCAGTACTTC. The chain combines TRBV18 with TRBJ2-7; D gene ambiguous. Germline CDR1 KGHSH, CDR2 LQKENI. There are 11 residues in the CDR3. Full variable domain (missing parts from reference TRBV18 and TRBJ2-7): NAGVMQNPRHLVRRRGQEARLRCSPMKGHSHVYWYRQLPEEGLKFMVYLQKENIIDESGMPKERFSAEFPKEGPSILRIQQVVRGDSAAYFCASSPRSEQYFGPGTRLTVT.

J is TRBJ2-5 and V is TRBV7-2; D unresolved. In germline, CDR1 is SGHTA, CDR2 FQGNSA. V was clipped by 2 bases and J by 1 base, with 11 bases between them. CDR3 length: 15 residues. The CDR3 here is CASSLHQPGQETQYF. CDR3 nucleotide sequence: TGTGCCAGCAGCTTACACCAGCCCGGCCAAGAGACCCAGTACTTC.

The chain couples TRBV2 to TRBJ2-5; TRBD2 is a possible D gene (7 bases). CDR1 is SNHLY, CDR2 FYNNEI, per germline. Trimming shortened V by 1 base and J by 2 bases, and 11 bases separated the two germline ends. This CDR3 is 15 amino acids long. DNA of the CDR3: TGTGCCAGCAGTGAAGGAGGGGGGGTACAAGAGACCCAGTACTTC. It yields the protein CASSEGGGVQETQYF. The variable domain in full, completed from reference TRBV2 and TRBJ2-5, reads EPEVTQTPSHQVTQMGQEVILRCVPISNHLYFYWYRQILGQKVEFLVSFYNNEISEKSEIFDDQFSVERPDGSNFTLKIRSTKLEDSAMYFCASSEGGGVQETQYFGPGTRLLVL.

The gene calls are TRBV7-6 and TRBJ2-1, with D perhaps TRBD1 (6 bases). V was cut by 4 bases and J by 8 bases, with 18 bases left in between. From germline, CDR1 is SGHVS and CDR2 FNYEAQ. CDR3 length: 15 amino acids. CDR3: CASSSPWTVAHEQFF. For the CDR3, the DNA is TGTGCCAGCAGCTCACCCTGGACAGTGGCTCATGAGCAGTTCTTC.

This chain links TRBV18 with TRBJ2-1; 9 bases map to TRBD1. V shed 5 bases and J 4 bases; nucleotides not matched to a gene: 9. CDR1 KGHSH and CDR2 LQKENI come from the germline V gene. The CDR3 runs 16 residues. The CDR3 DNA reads TGTGCCAGCTCAAAACGACAGGGGGAGGTATACAATGAGCAGTTCTTC. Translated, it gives CASSKRQGEVYNEQFF.

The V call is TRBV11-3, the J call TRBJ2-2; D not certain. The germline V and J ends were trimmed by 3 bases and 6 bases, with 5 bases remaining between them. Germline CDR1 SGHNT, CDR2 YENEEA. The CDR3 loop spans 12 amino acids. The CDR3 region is CASSFGAGELFF. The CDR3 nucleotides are TGTGCCAGCAGCTTTGGGGCCGGGGAGCTGTTTTTT.

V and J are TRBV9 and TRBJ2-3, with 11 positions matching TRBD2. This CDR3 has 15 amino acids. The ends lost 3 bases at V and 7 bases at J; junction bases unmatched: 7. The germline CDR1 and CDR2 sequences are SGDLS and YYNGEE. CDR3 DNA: TGTGCCAGCAGCGGATACGGGACTAGCGGTCATACGCAGTATTTT. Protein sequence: CASSGYGTSGHTQYF.

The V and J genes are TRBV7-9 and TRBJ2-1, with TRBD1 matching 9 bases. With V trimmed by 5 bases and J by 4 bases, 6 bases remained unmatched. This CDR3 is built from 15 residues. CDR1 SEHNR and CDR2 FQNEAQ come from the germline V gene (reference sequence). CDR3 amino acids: CASSRDRDGYNEQFF. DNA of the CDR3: TGTGCCAGCAGCCGGGACAGGGATGGGTACAATGAGCAGTTCTTC.

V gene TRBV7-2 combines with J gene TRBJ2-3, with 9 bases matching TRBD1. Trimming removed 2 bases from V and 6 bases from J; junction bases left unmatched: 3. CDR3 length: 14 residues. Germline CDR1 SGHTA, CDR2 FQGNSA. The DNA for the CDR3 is TGTGCCAGCAGCTTAAGGGACAGGGTGGATACGCAGTATTTT. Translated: CASSLRDRVDTQYF.

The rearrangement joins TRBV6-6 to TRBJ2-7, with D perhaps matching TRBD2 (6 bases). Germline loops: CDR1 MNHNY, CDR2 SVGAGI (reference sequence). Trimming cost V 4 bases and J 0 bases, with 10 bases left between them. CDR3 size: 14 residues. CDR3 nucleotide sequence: TGTGCCAGCAGTTCTCGGGGGAGCTCCTACGAGCAGTACTTC. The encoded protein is CASSSRGSSYEQYF.

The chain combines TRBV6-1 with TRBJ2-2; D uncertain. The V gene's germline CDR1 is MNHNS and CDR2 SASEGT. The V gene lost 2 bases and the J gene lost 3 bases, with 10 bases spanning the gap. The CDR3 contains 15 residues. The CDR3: CASSEHFMDTGELFF. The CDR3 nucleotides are TGTGCCAGCAGTGAACATTTTATGGACACCGGGGAGCTGTTTTTT.

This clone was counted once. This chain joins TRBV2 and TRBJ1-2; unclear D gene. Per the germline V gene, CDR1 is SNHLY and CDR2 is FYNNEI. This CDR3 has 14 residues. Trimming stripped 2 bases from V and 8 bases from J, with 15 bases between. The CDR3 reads CASSEQVRVEGYTF. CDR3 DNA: TGTGCCAGCAGTGAACAGGTCCGAGTAGAGGGCTACACCTTC. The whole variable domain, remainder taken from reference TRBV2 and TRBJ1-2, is EPEVTQTPSHQVTQMGQEVILRCVPISNHLYFYWYRQILGQKVEFLVSFYNNEISEKSEIFDDQFSVERPDGSNFTLKIRSTKLEDSAMYFCASSEQVRVEGYTFGSGTRLTVV.

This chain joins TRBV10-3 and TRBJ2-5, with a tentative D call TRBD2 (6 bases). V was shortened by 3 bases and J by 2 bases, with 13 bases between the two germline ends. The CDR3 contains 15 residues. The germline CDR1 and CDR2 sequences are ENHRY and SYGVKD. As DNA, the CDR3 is TGTGCCATCAGTGACGGCGGGGCCCGACAAGAGACCCAGTACTTC. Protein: CAISDGGARQETQYF.

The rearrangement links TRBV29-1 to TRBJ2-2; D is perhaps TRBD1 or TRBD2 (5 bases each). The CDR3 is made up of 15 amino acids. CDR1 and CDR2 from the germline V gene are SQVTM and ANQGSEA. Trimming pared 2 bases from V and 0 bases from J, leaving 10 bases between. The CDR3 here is CSVESGTANTGELFF. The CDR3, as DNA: TGCAGCGTTGAATCCGGGACGGCGAACACCGGGGAGCTGTTTTTT.

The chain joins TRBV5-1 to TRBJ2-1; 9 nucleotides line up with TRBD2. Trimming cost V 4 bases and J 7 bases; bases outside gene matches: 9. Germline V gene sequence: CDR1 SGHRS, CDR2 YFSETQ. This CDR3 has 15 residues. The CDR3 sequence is CASSMNSGGHNEQFF. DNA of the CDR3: TGCGCCAGCAGCATGAATAGCGGGGGCCATAATGAGCAGTTCTTC.

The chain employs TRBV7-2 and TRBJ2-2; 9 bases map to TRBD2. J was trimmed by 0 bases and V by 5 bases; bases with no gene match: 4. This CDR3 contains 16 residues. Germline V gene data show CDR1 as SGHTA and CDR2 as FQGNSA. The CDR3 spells CASSPSSGANTGELFF. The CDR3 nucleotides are TGTGCCAGCAGCCCGTCTAGCGGGGCGAACACCGGGGAGCTGTTTTTT.

The CDR3, as DNA: TGCGCCAGCAGCCATTTCCCGGGACTAGCCGTCATAGATGAGCAGTTCTTC. Encoded protein: CASSHFPGLAVIDEQFF. The V gene is TRBV4-1, the J gene TRBJ2-1; 9 bases line up with TRBD2. The germline gives CDR1 MGHRA, CDR2 YSYEKL. Trimming removed 3 bases from V and 8 bases from J; junction bases left unmatched: 14. This CDR3 contains 17 residues.

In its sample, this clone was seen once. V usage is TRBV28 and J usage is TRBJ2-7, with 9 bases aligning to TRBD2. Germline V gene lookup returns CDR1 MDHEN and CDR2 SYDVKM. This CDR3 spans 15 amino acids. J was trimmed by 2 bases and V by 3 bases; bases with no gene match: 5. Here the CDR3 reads CASSFKGGGAYEQYF. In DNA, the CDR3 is TGTGCCAGCAGTTTTAAGGGCGGGGGGGCCTACGAGCAGTACTTC.

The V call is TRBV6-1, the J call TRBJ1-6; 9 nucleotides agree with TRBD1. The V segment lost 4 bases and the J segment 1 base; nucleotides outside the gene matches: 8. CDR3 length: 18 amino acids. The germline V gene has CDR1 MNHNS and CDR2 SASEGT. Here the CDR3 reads CASSAKGQGVSYNSPLHF. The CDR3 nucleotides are TGTGCCAGCAGTGCTAAGGGACAGGGAGTATCCTATAATTCACCCCTCCACTTT.

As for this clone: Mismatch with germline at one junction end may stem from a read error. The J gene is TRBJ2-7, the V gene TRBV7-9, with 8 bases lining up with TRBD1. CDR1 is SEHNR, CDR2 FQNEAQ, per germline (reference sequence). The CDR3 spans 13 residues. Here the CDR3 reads CASSNELSTGAPF. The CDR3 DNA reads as TGTGCCAGCAGCAATGAATTATCGACAGGGGCACCCTTC.